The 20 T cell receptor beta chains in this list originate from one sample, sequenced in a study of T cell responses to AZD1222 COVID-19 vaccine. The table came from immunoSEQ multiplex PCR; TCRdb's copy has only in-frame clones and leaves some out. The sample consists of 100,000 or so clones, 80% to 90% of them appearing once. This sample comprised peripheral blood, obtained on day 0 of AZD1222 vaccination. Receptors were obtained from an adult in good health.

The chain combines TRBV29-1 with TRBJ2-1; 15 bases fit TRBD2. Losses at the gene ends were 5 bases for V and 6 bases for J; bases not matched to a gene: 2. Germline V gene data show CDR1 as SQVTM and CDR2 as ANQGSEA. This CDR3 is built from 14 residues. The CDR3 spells CSVKGLAGGNEQFF. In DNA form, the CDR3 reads TGCAGCGTTAAGGGACTAGCGGGGGGCAATGAGCAGTTCTTC.

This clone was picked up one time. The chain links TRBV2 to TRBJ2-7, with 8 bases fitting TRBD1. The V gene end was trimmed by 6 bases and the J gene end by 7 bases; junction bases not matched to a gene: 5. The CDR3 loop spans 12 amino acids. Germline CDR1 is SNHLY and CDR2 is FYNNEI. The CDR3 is CASRDRAWEQYF. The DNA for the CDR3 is TGTGCCAGCAGGGACAGGGCGTGGGAGCAGTACTTC.

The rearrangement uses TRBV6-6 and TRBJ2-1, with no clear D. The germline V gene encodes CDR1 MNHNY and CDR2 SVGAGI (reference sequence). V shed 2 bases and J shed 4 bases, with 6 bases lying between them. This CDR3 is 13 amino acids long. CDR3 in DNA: TGTGCCAGCAGTTACGTTGGATACAATGAGCAGTTCTTC. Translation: CASSYVGYNEQFF.

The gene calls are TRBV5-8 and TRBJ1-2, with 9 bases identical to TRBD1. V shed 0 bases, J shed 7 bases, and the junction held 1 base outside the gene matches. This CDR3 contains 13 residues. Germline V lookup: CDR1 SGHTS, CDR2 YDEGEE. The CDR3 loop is CASSLEGQGGYTF. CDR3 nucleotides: TGTGCCAGCAGCTTGGAGGGACAGGGTGGCTACACCTTC.

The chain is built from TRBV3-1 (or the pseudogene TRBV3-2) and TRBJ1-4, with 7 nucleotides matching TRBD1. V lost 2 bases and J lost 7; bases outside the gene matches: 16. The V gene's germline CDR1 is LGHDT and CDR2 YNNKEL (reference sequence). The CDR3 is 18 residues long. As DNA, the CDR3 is TGTGCCAGCAGCCAAAAGGCGACGGGACGACAGGGACGTGAAAAACTGTTTTTT. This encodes CASSQKATGRQGREKLFF.

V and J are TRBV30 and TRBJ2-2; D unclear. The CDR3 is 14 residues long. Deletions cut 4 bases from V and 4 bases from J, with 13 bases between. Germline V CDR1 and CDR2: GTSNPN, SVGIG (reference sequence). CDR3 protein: CAWNRVMSTGELFF. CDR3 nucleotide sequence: TGTGCCTGGAATCGAGTGATGAGCACCGGGGAGCTGTTTTTT.

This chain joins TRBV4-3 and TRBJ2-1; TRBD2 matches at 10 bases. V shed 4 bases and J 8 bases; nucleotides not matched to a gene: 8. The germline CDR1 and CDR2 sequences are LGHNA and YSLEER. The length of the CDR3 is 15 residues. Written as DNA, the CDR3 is TGCGCCAGCAGCCCCCCTGGGCTAGCGGGAGATGAGCAGTTCTTC. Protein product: CASSPPGLAGDEQFF.

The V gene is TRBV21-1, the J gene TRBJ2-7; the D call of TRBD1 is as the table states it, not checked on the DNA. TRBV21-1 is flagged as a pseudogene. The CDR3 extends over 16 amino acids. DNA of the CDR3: TGTGCCAGCAGCAAAACAGGGGCTGGGCGCTCCTGCGAGCAGTACTTC. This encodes CASSKTGAGRSCEQYF.

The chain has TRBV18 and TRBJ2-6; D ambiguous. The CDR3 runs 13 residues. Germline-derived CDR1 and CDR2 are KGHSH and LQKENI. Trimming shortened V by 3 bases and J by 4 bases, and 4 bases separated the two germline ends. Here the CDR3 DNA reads TGTGCCAGCTCACCCCGGGGGGCCAACGTCCTGACTTTC. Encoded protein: CASSPRGANVLTF.

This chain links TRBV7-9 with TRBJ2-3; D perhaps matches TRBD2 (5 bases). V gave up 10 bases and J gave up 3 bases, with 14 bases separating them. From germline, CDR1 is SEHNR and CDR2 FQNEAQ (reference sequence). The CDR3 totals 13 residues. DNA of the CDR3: TGTGCCACCCTGGGGAGTATGACAGATACGCAGTATTTT. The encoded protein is CATLGSMTDTQYF.

In DNA, the CDR3 is TGTGCCAGCAGTTCAGGGGCCCCCACAGATACGCAGTATTTT. Its protein product is CASSSGAPTDTQYF. This chain connects TRBV11-3 to TRBJ2-3; D is perhaps TRBD1 (6 bases). Trimming removed 6 bases at V and 2 bases at J, with 12 bases between. Germline V gene sequence: CDR1 SGHNT, CDR2 YENEEA. CDR3 length: 14 residues.

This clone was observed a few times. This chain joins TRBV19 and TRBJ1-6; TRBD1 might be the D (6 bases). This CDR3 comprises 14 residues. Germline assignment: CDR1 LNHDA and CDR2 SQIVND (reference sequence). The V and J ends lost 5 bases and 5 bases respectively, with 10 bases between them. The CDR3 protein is CASSRQVNNSPLHF. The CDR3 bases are TGTGCCAGTAGTCGACAGGTTAATAATTCACCCCTCCACTTT. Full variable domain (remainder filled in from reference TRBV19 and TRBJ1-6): DGGITQSPKYLFRKEGQNVTLSCEQNLNHDAMYWYRQDPGQGLRLIYYSQIVNDFQKGDIAEGYSVSREKKESFPLTVTSAQKNPTAFYLCASSRQVNNSPLHFGNGTRLTVT.

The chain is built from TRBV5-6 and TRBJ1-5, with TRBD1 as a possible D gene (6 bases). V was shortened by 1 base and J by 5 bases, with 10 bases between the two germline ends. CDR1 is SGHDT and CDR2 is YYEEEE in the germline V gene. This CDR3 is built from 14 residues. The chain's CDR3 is CASSLTGTYQPQHF. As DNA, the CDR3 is TGTGCCAGCAGCTTGACAGGGACCTATCAGCCCCAGCATTTT.

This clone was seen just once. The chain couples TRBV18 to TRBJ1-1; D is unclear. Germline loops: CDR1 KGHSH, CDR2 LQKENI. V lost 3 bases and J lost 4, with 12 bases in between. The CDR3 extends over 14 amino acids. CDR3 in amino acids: CASSPPQYPTEAFF. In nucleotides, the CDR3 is TGTGCCAGCTCACCGCCTCAATACCCCACTGAAGCTTTCTTT.

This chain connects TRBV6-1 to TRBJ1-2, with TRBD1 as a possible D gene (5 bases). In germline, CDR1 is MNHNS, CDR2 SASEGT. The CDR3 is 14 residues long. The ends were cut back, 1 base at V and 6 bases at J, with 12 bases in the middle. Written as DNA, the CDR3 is TGTGCCAGCAGTGAAGTTGGGCAGGGAAATGGCTACACCTTC. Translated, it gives CASSEVGQGNGYTF.

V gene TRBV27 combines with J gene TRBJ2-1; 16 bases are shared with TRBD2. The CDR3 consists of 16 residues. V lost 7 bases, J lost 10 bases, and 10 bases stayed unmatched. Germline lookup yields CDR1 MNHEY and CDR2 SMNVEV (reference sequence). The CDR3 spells CASKFGGTSGRAEQFF. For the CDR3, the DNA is TGTGCCAGCAAATTTGGGGGGACTAGCGGGAGGGCAGAGCAGTTCTTC.

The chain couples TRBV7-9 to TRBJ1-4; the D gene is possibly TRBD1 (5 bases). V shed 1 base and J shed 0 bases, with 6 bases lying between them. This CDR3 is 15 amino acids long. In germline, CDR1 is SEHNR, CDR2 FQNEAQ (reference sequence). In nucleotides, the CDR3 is TGTGCCAGCAGCTTAGGGGACTCAACTAATGAAAAACTGTTTTTT. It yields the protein CASSLGDSTNEKLFF.

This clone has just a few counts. The DNA of the CDR3 is TGTGCCAGCAGTGAGGCCTTGAACACTGAAGCTTTCTTT. Its translation is CASSEALNTEAFF. The genes are TRBV6-1 and TRBJ1-1; D is unclear. The CDR3 totals 13 residues. The ends were cut back, 3 bases at V and 0 bases at J, with 5 bases in the middle. Germline CDR1 MNHNS, CDR2 SASEGT.

CDR3 DNA sequence: TGTGCCTGGACTCCGGGACAGGGTCGTGGGGAGCTGTTTTTT. Its protein product is CAWTPGQGRGELFF. The chain carries TRBV30 and TRBJ2-2; 9 bases line up with TRBD1. The CDR3 contains 14 residues. The J segment lost 8 bases and the V segment lost 4 bases, leaving 8 bases of the junction unmatched. CDR1 GTSNPN and CDR2 SVGIG come from the germline V gene (reference sequence).

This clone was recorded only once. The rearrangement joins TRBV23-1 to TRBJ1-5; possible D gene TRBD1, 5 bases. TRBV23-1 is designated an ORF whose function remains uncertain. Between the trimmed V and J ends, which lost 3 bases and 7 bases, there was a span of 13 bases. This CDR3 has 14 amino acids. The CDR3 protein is CASSHPQGRQPQHF. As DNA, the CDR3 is TGCGCCAGCAGTCACCCCCAGGGTAGGCAGCCCCAGCATTTT.